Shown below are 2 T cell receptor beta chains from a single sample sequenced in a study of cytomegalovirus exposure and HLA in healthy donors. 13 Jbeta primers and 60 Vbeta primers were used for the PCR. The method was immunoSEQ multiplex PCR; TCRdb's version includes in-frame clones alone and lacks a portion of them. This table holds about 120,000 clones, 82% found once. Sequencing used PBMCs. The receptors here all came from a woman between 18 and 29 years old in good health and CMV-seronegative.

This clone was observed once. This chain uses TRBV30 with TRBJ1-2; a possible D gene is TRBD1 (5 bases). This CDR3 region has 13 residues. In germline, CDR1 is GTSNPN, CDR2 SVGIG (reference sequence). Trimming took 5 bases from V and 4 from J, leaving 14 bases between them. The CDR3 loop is CAWSRGMFYGYTF. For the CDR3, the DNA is TGTGCCTGGTCGCGGGGCATGTTCTATGGCTACACCTTC.

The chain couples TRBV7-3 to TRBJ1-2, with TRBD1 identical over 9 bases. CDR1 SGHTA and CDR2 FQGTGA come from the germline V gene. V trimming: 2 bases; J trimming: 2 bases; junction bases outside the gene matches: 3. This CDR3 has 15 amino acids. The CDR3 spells CASSLRTGANYGYTF. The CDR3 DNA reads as TGTGCCAGCAGCTTACGGACAGGGGCCAACTATGGCTACACCTTC.